These T cell receptor beta chains were read from a single sample in a study of blood T cell repertoires in COVID-19. Method: immunoSEQ multiplex PCR; TCRdb's copy keeps in-frame clones and lacks some. The sample lists 140,000 to 150,000 clones, 87% occurring once. Sequences were obtained from PBMCs or T cells enriched from blood (not recorded which). The receptors were gathered from a woman aged 40 to 50 who had been exposed to COVID-19. Each CDR3 is given with its conserved first and last residue. The D gene is left open where the match is weak. Not every row has a clone size; where given, it reads once, few, many or a size class.

CDR3aa,CDR3nt,abundance,d_gene,v_gene,j_gene
CASRDLFSGAHNEQFF,TGTGCCAGCAGGGACCTCTTTAGCGGGGCCCACAATGAGCAGTTCTTC,.,TRBD2,TRBV2,TRBJ2-1
CASSSQTGGRGYTF,TGTGCCAGCAGTTCCCAGACAGGGGGACGTGGCTACACCTTC,.,TRBD1,TRBV6-2/TRBV6-3,TRBJ1-2
CASRPTSGGAREQFF,TGTGCCAGCAGGCCAACTAGCGGGGGGGCCCGGGAGCAGTTCTTC,.,TRBD2,TRBV7-6,TRBJ2-1
CASSQDGGFTSNQPQHF,TGCGCCAGCAGCCAAGATGGAGGGTTCACAAGCAATCAGCCCCAGCATTTT,.,.,TRBV4-1,TRBJ1-5
CATSHRANYGYTF,TGTGCCACCAGCCACAGGGCGAACTATGGCTACACCTTC,.,.,TRBV15,TRBJ1-2
CAIRGTGREDYTF,TGTGCCATCAGGGGGACAGGCCGGGAGGACTACACCTTC,.,TRBD1,TRBV10-3,TRBJ1-2
CASSPLAQNEQYF,TGTGCCAGCTCACCACTTGCTCAGAACGAGCAGTACTTC,few,.,TRBV18,TRBJ2-7
CASSAVTSGRGKDNEQFF,TGTGCCAGCAGCGCAGTGACTAGCGGGAGAGGGAAGGACAATGAGCAGTTCTTC,few,TRBD2,TRBV9,TRBJ2-1
CASSHEGGGTNYGYTF,TGTGCCAGCAGCCACGAGGGTGGAGGTACTAACTATGGCTACACCTTC,.,.,TRBV3-1/TRBV3-2,TRBJ1-2
CASGLTVGGDSNQPQHF,TGTGCTAGTGGTTTGACGGTAGGGGGAGATAGCAATCAGCCCCAGCATTTT,.,.,TRBV12-5,TRBJ1-5
CASSLGHETGVLEQFF,TGTGCCAGCAGCTTGGGCCACGAAACGGGAGTGTTGGAACAGTTCTTC,.,.,TRBV7-9,TRBJ2-1
CASSTRDRAYNEQFF,TGTGCCAGCAGTACGCGGGACCGCGCCTACAATGAGCAGTTCTTC,.,.,TRBV5-4,TRBJ2-1
CSVVLTGSSYEQYF,TGCAGCGTAGTTTTGACAGGGAGCTCCTACGAGCAGTACTTC,.,TRBD1,TRBV29-1,TRBJ2-7
CAVQREGRTGELFF,TGTGCCGTCCAGCGGGAGGGCCGCACCGGGGAGCTGTTTTTT,.,TRBD2,TRBV6-5,TRBJ2-2
CASQGLTEAFF,TGTGCCAGTCAGGGATTAACTGAAGCTTTCTTT,.,.,TRBV19,TRBJ1-1
CASSERRQGTNTGELFF,TGCGCCAGCAGTGAACGGAGACAGGGTACGAACACCGGGGAGCTGTTTTTT,once,TRBD1,TRBV10-1,TRBJ2-2
CASSPGTGGRNTIYF,TGCGCCAGCAGCCCCGGGACAGGGGGAAGAAACACCATATATTTT,few,TRBD1,TRBV5-1,TRBJ1-3
CASRAGGFTDTQYF,TGTGCCAGCAGGGCAGGGGGCTTTACAGATACGCAGTATTTT,.,TRBD1,TRBV6-5,TRBJ2-3
CASSQRQGLTNEKLFF,TGTGCCAGCAGCCAACGACAGGGGCTAACTAATGAAAAACTGTTTTTT,.,TRBD1,TRBV11-2,TRBJ1-4
CASSVAGTGYEKLFF,TGTGCCAGCAGCGTAGCCGGGACAGGGTATGAAAAACTGTTTTTT,.,TRBD1,TRBV9,TRBJ1-4
CASSSRSGTGAFYNEQFF,TGTGCCAGCAGCTCGCGTTCGGGGACAGGGGCATTCTACAATGAGCAGTTCTTC,.,TRBD1,TRBV7-9,TRBJ2-1
CASRDRGLDEQYF,TGTGCCAGCAGGGACAGGGGTCTGGACGAGCAGTACTTC,.,TRBD1,TRBV5-6,TRBJ2-7
CASSSSGTGGSPLHF,TGCGCCAGCAGCTCATCCGGGACAGGGGGTTCACCCCTCCACTTT,.,TRBD1,TRBV5-1,TRBJ1-6
CASSHLDRDNSPLHF,TGCGCCAGCAGCCACTTGGACAGGGACAATTCACCCCTCCACTTT,few,TRBD1,TRBV4-1,TRBJ1-6
CASSEWTPNTEAFF,TGCGCCAGCAGTGAATGGACACCGAACACTGAAGCTTTCTTT,.,.,TRBV10-2,TRBJ1-1
CASPDSYGNTIYF,TGTGCCAGCCCAGATTCCTACGGGAACACCATATATTTT,.,.,TRBV19,TRBJ1-3
CASSQAQAGTQPQHF,TGTGCCAGCAGCCAAGCCCAGGCAGGCACTCAGCCCCAGCATTTT,.,.,TRBV4-2,TRBJ1-5
CASSLVENTDTQYF,TGTGCCAGCAGCTTAGTAGAGAACACAGATACGCAGTATTTT,.,.,TRBV5-6,TRBJ2-3
CARAVLGAYEQYF,TGTGCCCGAGCGGTACTAGGCGCCTACGAGCAGTACTTC,.,.,TRBV19,TRBJ2-7
CASSLTSGPNYGYTF,TGTGCCAGCAGCTTAACCTCAGGGCCCAACTATGGCTACACCTTC,.,.,TRBV7-3,TRBJ1-2
CASLGGGFNQPQHF,TGTGCCAGCCTGGGAGGGGGGTTCAATCAGCCCCAGCATTTT,.,.,TRBV28,TRBJ1-5
CASSIAVNEKLFF,TGTGCCAGTAGTATAGCAGTAAATGAAAAACTGTTTTTT,.,.,TRBV19,TRBJ1-4
CAISVDREGSPLHF,TGTGCCATCAGTGTCGACAGGGAAGGATCACCCCTCCACTTT,few,TRBD1,TRBV10-3,TRBJ1-6
CASSFWASGVNTEAFF,TGTGCCAGCAGTTTCTGGGCTTCGGGGGTGAACACTGAAGCTTTCTTT,once,.,TRBV28,TRBJ1-1
CSVGGGYTEAFF,TGCAGCGTTGGTGGGGGGTACACTGAAGCTTTCTTT,.,.,TRBV29-1,TRBJ1-1
CASSKPGQGPSSYEQYF,TGTGCCAGCAGCAAACCGGGACAGGGGCCTAGCTCCTACGAGCAGTACTTC,few,TRBD1,TRBV28,TRBJ2-7
CASSSGLGVTNEQFF,TGTGCCAGCTCTTCGGGACTAGGGGTGACCAATGAGCAGTTCTTC,.,TRBD2,TRBV2,TRBJ2-1